Below are 2 T cell receptor beta chains sequenced from a single sample in a study of CD8+CD57+ T cells in acquired aplastic anemia. The template used for profiling TCR beta VDJ and CDR3 was genomic DNA. MiXCR, applied by TCRdb to the reads, yields one record per CDR3 protein. The sample records tens of thousands of distinct CDR3 sequences, 76% being singletons. What was sequenced was sorted CD4+, CD8+, or CD8+CD57+ T cells (not recorded which) from PBMCs. The source of these receptors is a human donor in good health, serving as a control.

This clonotype came up once. This chain joins TRBV7-8 and TRBJ1-2, with unresolved D. This CDR3 has 13 residues. V lost 6 bases and J lost 3, with 11 bases in between. In germline, CDR1 is SGHVS, CDR2 FQNEAQ. The CDR3 nucleotides read TGTGCCAGCAGTTTACCTCAGGACTATGGCTACACCTTC. This translates into CASSLPQDYGYTF.

This chain links TRBV13 with TRBJ1-2; D gene unclear. V lost 5 bases, J lost 0 bases, and 7 bases lay in between. Per the germline V gene, CDR1 is PRHDT and CDR2 is FYEKMQ (reference sequence). The CDR3 sequence is 13 residues long. The CDR3: CASSLEPNYGYTF. CDR3 in DNA: TGTGCCAGCAGCCTAGAACCTAACTATGGCTACACCTTC. Combining the CDR3 with reference TRBV13 and TRBJ1-2 gives the whole variable domain AAGVIQSPRHLIKEKRETATLKCYPIPRHDTVYWYQQGPGQDPQFLISFYEKMQSDKGSIPDRFSAQQFSDYHSELNMSSLELGDSALYFCASSLEPNYGYTFGSGTRLTVV.